This note documents a single TCR beta chain sequence. This clone showed up just once. The clone's antigen remains unknown. No base quality information exists; no much larger clone differs at one position. In the prospective study, participants were roughly 18 to 89 years old, resided in fewer than 25 geographic areas of the United States, and were enrolled through a virtual design. Cohort assignment in the prospective study relied on participant-reported clinical history from a screening survey and a study questionnaire. In the prospective study, whole blood, serum and a nasopharyngeal or oropharyngeal swab were collected from each participant by mobile phlebotomists. Participants in the prospective study had the option to provide additional blood draws and questionnaires over a roughly two-month period. Before DNA extraction, blood samples from the prospective study were shipped at room temperature or frozen.

The data were taken from a study of blood T cell repertoires in COVID-19 (dated by TCRdb to 2020 to 2021). Notes on the research overall: Samples covering the acute and convalescent phases of COVID-19 were provided by collaborators in the United States, Italy and Spain. The material from the prospective study consisted of cDNA or gDNA derived from T cells, B-cell-depleted T cells, or PBMCs. Deeply sampled blood TCRbeta repertoires from subjects exposed to, actively infected with, or recovered from COVID-19 were included in the dataset. The repertoires were released in a freely available public database meant as a resource for research on the immune response to SARS-CoV-2. The samples were drawn from the first 160 participants of the ongoing ImmuneRACE study and from 1,254 subjects provided by 6 global collaborators. Sample metadata almost always included a de-identified subject ID, COVID-19 status, age in years and sex. Where available, HLA class I and class II types were taken from metadata supplied by the sample provider and were not determined by assay-based typing.

The immunoSEQ Assay, a bias-controlled multiplex PCR, was used to amplify TCRbeta CDR3 regions from genomic DNA. As for how the authors treated the data: The number of nucleated cells in each sample was estimated from the amplification of reference gene primers within the assay. To quantify the absolute abundance of each unique TCRbeta CDR3 rearrangement, sequence reads were collapsed and filtered. For each sample, productive Simpson clonality was calculated as the square root of Simpson's diversity index across productive rearrangements. TCRdb stores this immuneACCESS table with in-frame sequences only. Part of the clones is absent; in the studies checked, under half of the shortfall reflects unresolved V genes, and no reason is known for the rest. That table supplies the V and J calls and clone size; D and trimming were determined from the DNA. In this sample the table shows 150,000 to 200,000 clones, around three quarters of which occur a single time. Around 17% of the sample rests with the top ten.

What the study reported, not specific to this receptor: The quantity of clinical and demographic metadata differed by source and by participant and was supplied without curation.

Looking up the germline V gene (reference sequence) yields CDR1 SGHNT and CDR2 YYREEE. Its CDR3 holds 15 amino acids, cysteine through phenylalanine. Only the CDR3 DNA is retained, 45 bases long and in frame from the first base. Trimming removed 4 bases from V and 3 bases from J, leaving 14 bases between the germline ends. This receptor chain uses TRBV5-4 and TRBJ2-1; the D gene is perhaps TRBD2, on 7 matching bases. The TCR originated in a woman aged 45 to 65 with acute COVID-19. Sequencing used PBMCs or T cells enriched from blood (not recorded which). The CDR3 is CASSNGLGGYNEQFF. Read as DNA, the sequence is TGTGCCAGCAGCAACGGACTAGGGGGCTACAATGAGCAGTTCTTC.